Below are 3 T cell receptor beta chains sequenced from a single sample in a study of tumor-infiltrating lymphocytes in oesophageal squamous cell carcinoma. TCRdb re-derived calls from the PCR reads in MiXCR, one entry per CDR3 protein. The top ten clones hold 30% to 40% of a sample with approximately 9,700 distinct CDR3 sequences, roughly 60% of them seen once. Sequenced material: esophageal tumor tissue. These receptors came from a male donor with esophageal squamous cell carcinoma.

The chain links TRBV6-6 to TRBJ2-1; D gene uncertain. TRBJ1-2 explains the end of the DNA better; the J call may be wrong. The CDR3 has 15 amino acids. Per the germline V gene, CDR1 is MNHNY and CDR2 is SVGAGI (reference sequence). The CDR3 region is CASSYRGNVGYGYTF. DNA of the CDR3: TGTGCCAGCAGTTACCGGGGAAACGTGGGCTATGGCTACACCTTC.

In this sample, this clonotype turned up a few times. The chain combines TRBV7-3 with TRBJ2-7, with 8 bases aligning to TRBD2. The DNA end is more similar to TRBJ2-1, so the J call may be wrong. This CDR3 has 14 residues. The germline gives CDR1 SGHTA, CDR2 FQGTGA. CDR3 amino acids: CASSLEREFTEQFF. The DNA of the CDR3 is TGTGCCAGCAGCTTAGAGCGGGAGTTCACTGAGCAGTTCTTC.

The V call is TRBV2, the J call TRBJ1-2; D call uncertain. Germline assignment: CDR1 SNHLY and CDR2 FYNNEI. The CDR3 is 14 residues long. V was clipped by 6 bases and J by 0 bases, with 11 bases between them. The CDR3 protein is CASSAEYSNYGYTF. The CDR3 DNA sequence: TGTGCCAGCAGCGCCGAATACTCTAACTATGGCTACACCTTC.